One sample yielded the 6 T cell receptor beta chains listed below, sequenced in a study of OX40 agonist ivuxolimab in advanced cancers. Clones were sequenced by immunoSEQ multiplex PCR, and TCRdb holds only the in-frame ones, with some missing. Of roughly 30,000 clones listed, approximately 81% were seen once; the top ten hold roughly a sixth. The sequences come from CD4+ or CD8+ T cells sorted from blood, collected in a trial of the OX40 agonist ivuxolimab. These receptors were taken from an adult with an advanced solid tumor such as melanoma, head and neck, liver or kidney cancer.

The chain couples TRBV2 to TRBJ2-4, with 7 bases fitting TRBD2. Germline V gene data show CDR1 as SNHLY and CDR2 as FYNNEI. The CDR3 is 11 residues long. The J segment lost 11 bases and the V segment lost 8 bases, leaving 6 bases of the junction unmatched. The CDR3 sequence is CASGEGPVQYF. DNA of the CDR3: TGTGCCAGCGGGGAGGGCCCGGTTCAGTACTTC.

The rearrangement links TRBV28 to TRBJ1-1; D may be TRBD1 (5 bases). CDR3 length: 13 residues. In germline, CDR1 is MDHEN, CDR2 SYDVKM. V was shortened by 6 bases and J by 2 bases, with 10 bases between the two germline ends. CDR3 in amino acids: CASRLGTNTEAFF. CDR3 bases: TGTGCCAGCAGACTCGGGACTAACACTGAAGCTTTCTTT.

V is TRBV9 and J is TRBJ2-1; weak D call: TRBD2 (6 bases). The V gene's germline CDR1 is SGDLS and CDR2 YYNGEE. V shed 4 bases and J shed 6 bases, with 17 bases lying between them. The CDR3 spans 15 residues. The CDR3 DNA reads TGTGCCAGCAGCCCCTGGGGGGTAGGCGGCAATGAGCAGTTCTTC. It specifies CASSPWGVGGNEQFF.

The CDR3 protein is CASTMGVPNTEAFF. The CDR3 bases are TGTGCCAGCACGATGGGGGTCCCAAACACTGAAGCTTTCTTT. The rearrangement uses TRBV6-1 and TRBJ1-1; possible D gene TRBD1, 5 bases. With 7 bases removed from V and 2 bases from J, the gap between germline ends came to 14 bases. Germline loops: CDR1 MNHNS, CDR2 SASEGT. The CDR3 runs 14 residues.

The CDR3 region is CASSTGGKQFF. DNA of the CDR3: TGTGCCAGCAGTACCGGGGGGAAGCAGTTCTTC. The chain joins TRBV6-5 to TRBJ2-1; TRBD2 matches 7 bases. After removal of 5 bases from V and 11 bases from J, the junction contained 3 bases not matched to a gene. The germline gives CDR1 MNHEY, CDR2 SVGAGI. The CDR3 extends over 11 amino acids.

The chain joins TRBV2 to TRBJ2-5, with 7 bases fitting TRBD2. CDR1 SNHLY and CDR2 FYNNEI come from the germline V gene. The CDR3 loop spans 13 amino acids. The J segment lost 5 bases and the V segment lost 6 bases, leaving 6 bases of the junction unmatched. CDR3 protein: CASRERGVETQYF. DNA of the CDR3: TGTGCCAGCAGGGAGCGGGGTGTGGAGACCCAGTACTTC.